The 19 T cell receptor beta chains in this list originate from one sample, sequenced in a study of radiotherapy plus CTLA-4 blockade in lung cancer. Libraries were prepared by immunoSEQ multiplex PCR; TCRdb keeps only in-frame clonotypes and omits some of them. The sample lists about 45,000 clones, around 76% occurring once. The source was peripheral blood, collected from a patient treated with radiotherapy plus ipilimumab. The receptors were gathered from a human donor with non-small cell lung cancer who had stable disease on radiotherapy plus ipilimumab.

V and J are TRBV28 and TRBJ1-2; D not resolved. Germline-derived CDR1 and CDR2 are MDHEN and SYDVKM. Trimming left V 5 bases short and J 7 bases short, with 11 bases between. This CDR3 comprises 12 residues. Here the CDR3 DNA reads TGTGCCAGCAGTCCTCAGGTATCTGGCTACACCTTC. Protein: CASSPQVSGYTF.

The sample holds a few counts of this clone. The V gene is TRBV6-1, the J gene TRBJ1-2, with TRBD1 matching 8 bases. Looked up from germline, CDR1 is MNHNS and CDR2 is SASEGT. Unmatched junction bases numbered 4, after V lost 0 bases and J lost 4 bases. The CDR3 is made up of 15 amino acids. In DNA form, the CDR3 reads TGTGCCAGCAGTGAAGCGACAGGGGCTTCCTATGGCTACACCTTC. It translates to CASSEATGASYGYTF.

The chain employs TRBV2 and TRBJ1-5; the D is unclear. The V gene's germline CDR1 is SNHLY and CDR2 FYNNEI. V lost 4 bases to trimming and J lost 6 bases, with 13 bases between them. The CDR3 runs to 14 residues. CDR3 nucleotide sequence: TGTGCCAGCAGTGGAGGCTGGTCGGGTCAGCCCCAGCATTTT. Its translation: CASSGGWSGQPQHF. Together with reference TRBV2 and TRBJ1-5, the CDR3 gives the full variable domain: EPEVTQTPSHQVTQMGQEVILRCVPISNHLYFYWYRQILGQKVEFLVSFYNNEISEKSEIFDDQFSVERPDGSNFTLKIRSTKLEDSAMYFCASSGGWSGQPQHFGDGTRLSIL.

The genes are TRBV27 and TRBJ2-7, with a tentative D call TRBD1 (6 bases). The V gene lost 8 bases and the J gene lost 2 bases, with 16 bases spanning the gap. This CDR3 is 14 amino acids long. Germline values: CDR1 MNHEY, CDR2 SMNVEV (reference sequence). The CDR3 DNA follows: TGTGCCAGCTCCGGGACACCTTTTGCCTACGAGCAGTACTTC. Protein sequence: CASSGTPFAYEQYF.

The chain links TRBV21-1 to TRBJ1-5. TRBV21-1 represents a pseudogene. The CDR3 extends over 14 amino acids. CDR3 protein: CASSKGQGGQPQHF. DNA of the CDR3: TGTGCCAGCAGCAAAGGGCAGGGAGGGCAGCCCCAGCATTTT.

This chain joins TRBV5-4 and TRBJ2-1; the D is unclear. CDR3 length equals 15 residues. Germline-derived CDR1 and CDR2 are SGHNT and YYREEE (reference sequence). Trimming cost V 5 bases and J 6 bases, with 18 bases left between them. CDR3 sequence reads: CASRSRRRESNEQFF. The CDR3 DNA reads TGTGCCAGCAGAAGCCGACGGAGAGAAAGCAATGAGCAGTTCTTC.

The chain uses TRBV19 and TRBJ1-1; D unclear. V lost 6 bases and J 0 bases, leaving 17 bases between the germline ends. There are 16 residues in the CDR3. In germline, CDR1 is LNHDA, CDR2 SQIVND (reference sequence). The CDR3 loop is CASSPRVGRLNTEAFF. The CDR3 nucleotides are TGTGCCAGTAGCCCCCGGGTGGGGAGGTTGAACACTGAAGCTTTCTTT. Filled out from reference TRBV19 and TRBJ1-1, the complete variable domain reads DGGITQSPKYLFRKEGQNVTLSCEQNLNHDAMYWYRQDPGQGLRLIYYSQIVNDFQKGDIAEGYSVSREKKESFPLTVTSAQKNPTAFYLCASSPRVGRLNTEAFFGQGTRLTVV.

The chain has TRBV30 and TRBJ1-6; weak D call: TRBD1 (5 bases). The CDR3 spans 16 residues. CDR1 and CDR2 (germline): GTSNPN, SVGIG (reference sequence). The V and J ends lost 1 base and 2 bases respectively, with 12 bases between them. CDR3 region: CAWSAAGLPYNSPLHF. Written as DNA, the CDR3 is TGTGCCTGGAGTGCCGCAGGGCTGCCCTATAATTCACCCCTCCACTTT.

This sequence joins TRBV6-4 and TRBJ2-1, with 9 bases matching TRBD1. The trim removed 5 bases at V and 6 bases at J, leaving 2 bases unmatched. Germline CDR1 and CDR2: MRHNA and SNTAGT. CDR3 length equals 13 residues. The CDR3 here is CASSLGQGNEQFF. The CDR3 bases are TGTGCCAGCAGTCTGGGACAGGGCAATGAGCAGTTCTTC.

The rearrangement uses TRBV19 and TRBJ2-1; TRBD1 aligns across 9 bases. The CDR3 covers 18 residues. The V gene end was trimmed by 4 bases and the J gene end by 8 bases; junction bases not matched to a gene: 18. CDR1 is LNHDA and CDR2 is SQIVND in the germline V gene (reference sequence). The CDR3 nucleotides read TGTGCCAGTAGTAGTAGCTCCGGGACAGGGCAGTTTCGCGATGAGCAGTTCTTC. The encoded protein is CASSSSSGTGQFRDEQFF. Drawing the rest from reference TRBV19 and TRBJ2-1, the complete variable domain is DGGITQSPKYLFRKEGQNVTLSCEQNLNHDAMYWYRQDPGQGLRLIYYSQIVNDFQKGDIAEGYSVSREKKESFPLTVTSAQKNPTAFYLCASSSSSGTGQFRDEQFFGPGTRLTVL.

The CDR3 loop is CASSYSGGRDAEQYV. The DNA of the CDR3 is TGTGCCAGCAGTTACTCGGGGGGACGCGACGCCGAGCAGTACGTC. The chain employs TRBV6-5 and TRBJ2-7, with a possible D match to TRBD2 (6 bases). CDR1 MNHEY and CDR2 SVGAGI come from the germline V gene. The CDR3 extends over 15 amino acids. Trimming left V 0 bases short and J 6 bases short, with 15 bases between.

V and J are TRBV13 and TRBJ2-1; either TRBD1 or TRBD2 may supply D (5 bases each). The V end was cut by 0 bases, the J end by 9 bases, with 9 bases between. Germline V gene data show CDR1 as PRHDT and CDR2 as FYEKMQ (reference sequence). The CDR3 has 13 residues. The CDR3 nucleotides read TGTGCCAGCAGCTTAGGCGGGGCCGGTGAGCAGTTCTTC. Translating it yields CASSLGGAGEQFF.

This chain connects TRBV28 to TRBJ1-6; unclear D gene. The CDR3 spans 12 residues. Germline V CDR1 and CDR2: MDHEN, SYDVKM. Trimming cost V 5 bases and J 4 bases, with 3 bases left between them. The CDR3 region is CASSDYNSPLHF. CDR3 nucleotides: TGTGCCAGCAGTGATTATAATTCACCCCTCCACTTT.

V usage is TRBV9 and J usage is TRBJ1-6; the D gene is possibly TRBD1 (6 bases). Trimming removed 0 bases at V and 7 bases at J, with 20 bases between. Germline-derived CDR1 and CDR2 are SGDLS and YYNGEE. The CDR3 is 18 residues long. CDR3 loop: CASSVGSGRGAENSPLHF. DNA of the CDR3: TGTGCCAGCAGCGTAGGGTCAGGGCGGGGGGCGGAGAATTCACCCCTCCACTTT.

The chain couples TRBV11-2 to TRBJ1-1; a weak D match, TRBD1 (6 bases). V dropped 5 bases and J dropped 1 base, with 11 bases sitting between them. CDR1 and CDR2 (germline): SGHAT, FQNNGV. This CDR3 has 14 residues. CDR3 DNA sequence: TGTGCCAGCAGCGAGAGGGGACAGAACACTGAAGCTTTCTTT. As protein: CASSERGQNTEAFF.

The rearrangement uses TRBV6-1 and TRBJ1-3; D uncertain. Trimming took off 2 bases at V and 0 bases at J, with 14 bases between the two ends. The germline CDR1 and CDR2 sequences are MNHNS and SASEGT. The CDR3 spans 17 residues. CDR3 sequence reads: CASSERSGAGSGNTIYF. DNA of the CDR3: TGTGCCAGCAGTGAACGGTCGGGAGCGGGCTCTGGAAACACCATATATTTT.

The chain carries TRBV30 and TRBJ2-2; tentative D call: TRBD1 (6 bases). Germline V lookup: CDR1 GTSNPN, CDR2 SVGIG (reference sequence). V dropped 3 bases and J dropped 4 bases, with 9 bases sitting between them. This CDR3 has 13 amino acids. CDR3 in amino acids: CAWSRTATGELFF. CDR3 DNA sequence: TGTGCCTGGAGCCGGACAGCCACCGGGGAGCTGTTTTTT.

J is TRBJ2-5 and V is TRBV9; 12 nucleotides align to TRBD1. Trimming removed 0 bases from V and 5 bases from J; junction bases left unmatched: 5. Germline lookup yields CDR1 SGDLS and CDR2 YYNGEE. The CDR3 is made up of 16 amino acids. The CDR3 is CASSVAGTGGLETQYF. CDR3 nucleotides: TGTGCCAGCAGCGTAGCTGGGACAGGGGGCCTTGAGACCCAGTACTTC.

With respect to this clone: The same CDR3 also results from other DNA sequences found in this sample. This CDR3 is CATSRDRNRAGGYTF. CDR3 in DNA: TGTGCCACCAGCAGAGATCGTAACCGGGCGGGGGGCTACACCTTC. The chain links TRBV15 to TRBJ1-2, with D unresolved. Trimming shortened V by 0 bases and J by 8 bases, and 16 bases separated the two germline ends. Germline lookup yields CDR1 LNHNV and CDR2 YYDKDF (reference sequence). The CDR3 covers 15 residues.